This TCR beta chain was observed in a study of CD8+ T cells in alopecia areata. Overall study context: For treated patients, severity scores reflected the percentage of scalp area affected.

Following extraction, RNA underwent reverse transcription to cDNA, which served as the sequencing template. The method was immunoSEQ multiplex PCR; TCRdb's version includes in-frame clones alone and lacks a portion of them. The table shows fewer than 250,000 clones, with around 60% occurring only once. Per the germline V gene, CDR1 is SQVTM and CDR2 is ANQGSEA. The CDR3 covers 14 residues. V was pared by 5 bases and J by 6 bases, with 7 bases of the junction left unmatched. This sample's treatment: oral pan-JAK inhibitor, 5-10 mg twice daily. This specimen consisted of CD4+ T cells sorted from blood, obtained at week 4, from a patient treated with tofacitinib. The clonotype originates from a human donor with alopecia areata. The rearrangement joins TRBV29-1 to TRBJ2-7; TRBD2 matches 13 bases. The CDR3 region has the DNA TGCAGCGTTCTGACGGGACTAGCGGGATTCGAGCAGTACTTC. Translating it yields CSVLTGLAGFEQYF.